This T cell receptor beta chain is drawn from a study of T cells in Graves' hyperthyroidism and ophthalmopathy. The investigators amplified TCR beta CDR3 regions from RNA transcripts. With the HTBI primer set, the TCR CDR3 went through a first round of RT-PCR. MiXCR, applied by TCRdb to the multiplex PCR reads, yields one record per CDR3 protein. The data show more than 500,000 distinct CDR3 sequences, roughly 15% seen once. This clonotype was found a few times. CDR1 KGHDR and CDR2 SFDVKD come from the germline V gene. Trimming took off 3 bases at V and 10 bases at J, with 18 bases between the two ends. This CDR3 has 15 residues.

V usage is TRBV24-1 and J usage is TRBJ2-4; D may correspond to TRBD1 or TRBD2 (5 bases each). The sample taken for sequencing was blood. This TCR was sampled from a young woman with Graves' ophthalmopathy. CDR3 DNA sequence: TGTGCCACCAGTGATACGACCGGGACCGAGGGTATTCAGTACTTC. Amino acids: CATSDTTGTEGIQYF.